A single sample gave rise to the 5 T cell receptor beta chains below, sequenced in a study of T cell responses to AZD1222 COVID-19 vaccine. Assay used: immunoSEQ multiplex PCR; TCRdb lists only in-frame clones, some missing. Here the sample spans 100,000 to 150,000 clones, about 90% being singletons. Sample: peripheral blood, taken on day 0 of AZD1222 vaccination. The receptors shown here come from an adult in good health.

This clone was picked up a small number of times. The genes are TRBV11-2 and TRBJ2-4; tentative D call: TRBD1 (6 bases). The CDR3 is made up of 16 amino acids. Germline V CDR1 and CDR2: SGHAT, FQNNGV. Trimming stripped 6 bases from V and 7 bases from J, with 22 bases between. The CDR3: CASSPPNFPGANIQYF. The DNA for the CDR3 is TGTGCCAGCAGTCCTCCGAATTTCCCAGGGGCTAACATTCAGTACTTC.

The gene calls are TRBV11-2 and TRBJ1-1, with D unclear. The CDR3 extends over 11 amino acids. Deletions cut 5 bases from V and 2 bases from J, with 3 bases between. The germline CDR1 and CDR2 sequences are SGHAT and FQNNGV. This CDR3 is CASSRNTEAFF. The CDR3, as DNA: TGTGCCAGCAGCCGAAACACTGAAGCTTTCTTT.

The chain uses TRBV6-2 or TRBV6-3 and TRBJ2-1; D possibly corresponds to TRBD2 (5 bases). The germline V gene encodes CDR1 MNHEY and CDR2 SVGEGT. The CDR3 is 12 amino acids. V lost 6 bases and J 15 bases, leaving 18 bases between the germline ends. The CDR3 DNA reads TGTGCCAGCAGCTGGGAGTCCTCAGACCCGTTCTTC. As protein: CASSWESSDPFF.

This rearrangement joins TRBV7-2 to TRBJ1-6, with D possibly matching TRBD1 (6 bases). V was pared by 4 bases and J by 6 bases, with 19 bases between. This CDR3 contains 17 residues. CDR1 and CDR2 from the germline V gene are SGHTA and FQGNSA. The CDR3 coding sequence is TGTGCCAGCAGCTGGGGGGGGGCCAGGGCCTCTAATTCACCCCTCCACTTT. Protein product: CASSWGGARASNSPLHF.

This rearrangement joins TRBV19 to TRBJ2-3; maybe TRBD1 (6 bases). Looked up from germline, CDR1 is LNHDA and CDR2 is SQIVND (reference sequence). This CDR3 spans 15 amino acids. Between the trimmed V and J ends, which lost 7 bases and 5 bases, there was a span of 19 bases. The CDR3 here is CASTTRQGKVDTQYF. The CDR3, as DNA: TGTGCCAGTACGACGAGGCAGGGGAAGGTAGATACGCAGTATTTT. Supplemented by reference TRBV19 and TRBJ2-3, the full variable domain reads DGGITQSPKYLFRKEGQNVTLSCEQNLNHDAMYWYRQDPGQGLRLIYYSQIVNDFQKGDIAEGYSVSREKKESFPLTVTSAQKNPTAFYLCASTTRQGKVDTQYFGPGTRLTVL.